Shown below are 32 T cell receptor beta chains from a single sample sequenced in a study of shared clonotypes between healthy human individuals. Assay used: immunoSEQ multiplex PCR; TCRdb lists only in-frame clones, some missing. The sample includes 500,000 to 650,000 clones, just over 75% seen only once; the top ten take approximately 12%. The sequencing input was PBMCs. The receptor source for this set is a woman aged 40-49 years in good health. Some clones in this sample may be carry-over from other donors' samples.

The chain is built from TRBV28 and TRBJ1-1; D gene ambiguous. Trimming took 3 bases from V and 3 from J, leaving 8 bases between them. The germline gives CDR1 MDHEN, CDR2 SYDVKM. This CDR3 spans 13 amino acids. CDR3 nucleotide sequence: TGTGCCAGCAGTTTGAGGAGGGACACTGAAGCTTTCTTT. Translated, it gives CASSLRRDTEAFF. Variable domain in full (rest from reference TRBV28 and TRBJ1-1): DVKVTQSSRYLVKRTGEKVFLECVQDMDHENMFWYRQDPGLGLRLIYFSYDVKMKEKGDIPEGYSVSREKKERFSLILESASTNQTSMYLCASSLRRDTEAFFGQGTRLTVV.

In its sample, this clone was seen once. The rearrangement uses TRBV18 and TRBJ2-5, with D hard to call. The CDR3 is 12 residues long. Germline V CDR1 and CDR2: KGHSH, LQKENI. Trimming shortened V by 4 bases and J by 6 bases, and 9 bases separated the two germline ends. The CDR3 loop is CASSQDSKTQYF. CDR3 coding DNA: TGTGCCAGCTCACAGGATTCGAAGACCCAGTACTTC.

V usage is TRBV9 and J usage is TRBJ1-2; the match to TRBD1 covers 9 bases. Germline CDR1 and CDR2: SGDLS and YYNGEE. V was clipped by 0 bases and J by 8 bases; unmatched bases: 5. The CDR3 is made up of 14 amino acids. The CDR3 region has the DNA TGTGCCAGCAGCGTAGATGGGACAGGGATCGGCTACACCTTC. Its protein is CASSVDGTGIGYTF.

In this sample, this clone turned up many times. V is TRBV28 and J is TRBJ1-5; 8 bases are shared with TRBD1. The CDR3 is made up of 15 amino acids. Unmatched junction bases numbered 9, after V lost 4 bases and J lost 7 bases. Germline V gene data show CDR1 as MDHEN and CDR2 as SYDVKM. CDR3 region: CASSSRTGRYQPQHF. The DNA of the CDR3 is TGTGCCAGCAGTTCCCGGACAGGGCGGTACCAGCCCCAGCATTTT.

In the case of this clone: One end of the junction is discordant with germline, which a read error may explain. The chain recombines TRBV7-7 with TRBJ2-5, with 8 bases lining up with TRBD2. The CDR3 runs to 14 residues. Germline V gene data show CDR1 as SSHAT and CDR2 as FNYEAQ (reference sequence). CDR3 nucleotides: TGTGCTAGCAGCTTAACGGGAGGGCCAGAGACCCAGTACTTC. This encodes CASSLTGGPETQYF.

The chain joins TRBV7-3 to TRBJ2-3; 8 bases match TRBD1. Per germline, CDR1 SGHTA and CDR2 FQGTGA. This CDR3 comprises 13 residues. The ends lost 9 bases at V and 4 bases at J; junction bases unmatched: 6. The CDR3 DNA reads TGTGCCAGTCTCCAGGGGGCCCCAGATACGCAGTATTTT. Protein: CASLQGAPDTQYF.

This chain joins TRBV30 and TRBJ2-7, with 7 bases identical to TRBD1. J gave up 2 bases and V 0 bases, and 10 bases lay outside the gene matches. CDR1 GTSNPN and CDR2 SVGIG come from the germline V gene (reference sequence). This CDR3 has 16 residues. The CDR3, as DNA: TGTGCCTGGAGTGTACTCCTCCGGGACAGTACCTACGAGCAGTACTTC. Translating gives CAWSVLLRDSTYEQYF.

This clone has a handful of counts. The chain combines TRBV28 with TRBJ2-3; D ambiguous. CDR3 length: 13 amino acids. The germline V and J ends were trimmed by 2 bases and 10 bases, with 13 bases remaining between them. Germline CDR1 reads MDHEN; CDR2 reads SYDVKM. The CDR3 DNA reads TGTGCCAGCAGTTTAAGGTTTCAGTGGGCGCAGTATTTT. Amino acid sequence: CASSLRFQWAQYF. Filled out from reference TRBV28 and TRBJ2-3, the complete variable domain reads DVKVTQSSRYLVKRTGEKVFLECVQDMDHENMFWYRQDPGLGLRLIYFSYDVKMKEKGDIPEGYSVSREKKERFSLILESASTNQTSMYLCASSLRFQWAQYFGPGTRLTVL.

The chain recombines TRBV5-5 with TRBJ2-1, with TRBD2 matching 11 bases. CDR3 length equals 15 residues. Germline lookup yields CDR1 SGHKS and CDR2 YYEKEE (reference sequence). V trimming: 5 bases; J trimming: 3 bases; junction bases outside the gene matches: 4. The CDR3 DNA reads TGTGCCAGCAGACTAGCGGGAGCCAACTACAATGAGCAGTTCTTC. Protein sequence: CASRLAGANYNEQFF.

A single count supports this clone. The chain is built from TRBV5-4 and TRBJ1-2; TRBD1 matches 9 bases. The CDR3 runs to 15 residues. CDR1 and CDR2 from the germline V gene are SGHNT and YYREEE (reference sequence). J was trimmed by 5 bases and V by 0 bases; bases with no gene match: 5. The DNA for the CDR3 is TGTGCCAGCAGCTTGGCCGTGACAGGGGGGTATGGCTACACCTTC. It codes for CASSLAVTGGYGYTF.

CDR3 in DNA: TGTGCCAGCAGTTTCCCCGGAAGACTGAACTATGGCTACACCTTC. As protein: CASSFPGRLNYGYTF. This rearrangement joins TRBV28 to TRBJ1-2; D gene uncertain. Trimming took 3 bases from V and 2 from J, leaving 13 bases between them. Germline V lookup: CDR1 MDHEN, CDR2 SYDVKM. The length of the CDR3 is 15 residues.

The rearrangement uses TRBV4-2 and TRBJ2-3; D is ambiguous. With 1 base removed from V and 2 bases from J, the gap between germline ends came to 10 bases. This CDR3 is built from 15 residues. CDR1 and CDR2 (germline): LGHNA, YNFKEQ. CDR3 in DNA: TGTGCCAGCAGCCAAGCGGTGGCCTCCACAGATACGCAGTATTTT. It is translated as CASSQAVASTDTQYF.

The chain couples TRBV30 to TRBJ1-3; the D gene is possibly TRBD1 (6 bases). Germline CDR1 is GTSNPN and CDR2 is SVGIG (reference sequence). The CDR3 is 15 amino acids. The ends were cut back, 1 base at V and 0 bases at J, with 10 bases in the middle. CDR3 protein: CAWSEGGSSGNTIYF. For the CDR3, the DNA is TGTGCCTGGAGTGAGGGGGGCTCCTCTGGAAACACCATATATTTT.

The table lists this clone with many counts. This CDR3 reads CAWTPLNTEAFF. CDR3 sequence (DNA): TGTGCCTGGACCCCACTGAACACTGAAGCTTTCTTT. V gene TRBV30 combines with J gene TRBJ1-1; D not resolved. There are 12 residues in the CDR3. Germline V gene lookup returns CDR1 GTSNPN and CDR2 SVGIG (reference sequence). Trimming shortened V by 4 bases and J by 0 bases, and 6 bases separated the two germline ends.

The J gene is TRBJ2-3, the V gene TRBV21-1; TRBD2 is the table's D call and was not checked against the DNA. TRBV21-1 is reported as a pseudogene. This CDR3 contains 19 residues. The CDR3 bases are TGTGCCAGCAGCGGAGCCAAGCGGCTAGCGGAGAGGTGCACAGATACGCAGTATTTT. This translates into CASSGAKRLAERCTDTQYF.

This clone was counted only a few times. J is TRBJ2-5 and V is TRBV7-2; the D gene could be TRBD1 or TRBD2 (5 bases each). The CDR3 contains 13 residues. Germline V gene sequence: CDR1 SGHTA, CDR2 FQGNSA. With 6 bases removed from V and 7 bases from J, the gap between germline ends came to 15 bases. CDR3 protein: CASRGLVGGTQYF. The CDR3 bases are TGTGCCAGCAGGGGGCTGGTAGGAGGGACCCAGTACTTC.

V gene TRBV7-2 combines with J gene TRBJ1-5; no reliable D call. Trimming pared 1 base from V and 12 bases from J, leaving 16 bases between. Germline V gene sequence: CDR1 SGHTA, CDR2 FQGNSA. This CDR3 contains 14 residues. Here the CDR3 DNA reads TGTGCCAGCAGCTTAGGAGCCAGCCAGGCCGTCCAGCATTTT. Translating gives CASSLGASQAVQHF.

In its sample, this clone was seen a few times. This rearrangement joins TRBV7-9 to TRBJ2-7, with D possibly matching TRBD2 (6 bases). The CDR3 is 15 residues long. The germline gives CDR1 SEHNR, CDR2 FQNEAQ (reference sequence). V lost 5 bases and J 0 bases, leaving 14 bases between the germline ends. CDR3: CASSPARGSSYEQYF. The CDR3 nucleotides read TGTGCCAGCAGCCCCGCCCGGGGGAGCTCCTACGAGCAGTACTTC. The full variable domain, its missing parts supplied by reference TRBV7-9 and TRBJ2-7, is DTGVSQNPRHKITKRGQNVTFRCDPISEHNRLYWYRQTLGQGPEFLTYFQNEAQLEKSRLLSDRFSAERPKGSFSTLEIQRTEQGDSAMYLCASSPARGSSYEQYFGPGTRLTVT.

This clone was seen just once. Relative to the germline gene, one junction end is altered; a read error may explain this. V is TRBV27 and J is TRBJ2-7; D gene uncertain. Per germline, CDR1 MNHEY and CDR2 SMNVEV (reference sequence). The CDR3 runs 13 residues. The CDR3 loop is CASTRLGSYEQCF. DNA for the CDR3: TGTGCCAGCACTCGTTTGGGATCCTACGAGCAGTGCTTC.

The rearrangement joins TRBV30 to TRBJ2-3; 7 bases map to TRBD2. V gave up 4 bases and J gave up 2 bases; unmatched junction bases: 6. The germline CDR1 and CDR2 sequences are GTSNPN and SVGIG (reference sequence). CDR3 length: 14 residues. The DNA of the CDR3 is TGTGCCTGGACCAGCGGGATCTCCACAGATACGCAGTATTTT. The encoded protein is CAWTSGISTDTQYF.

This sequence joins TRBV2 and TRBJ2-1, with 10 bases lining up with TRBD2. J gave up 5 bases and V 6 bases, and 4 bases lay outside the gene matches. Germline V gene sequence: CDR1 SNHLY, CDR2 FYNNEI. This CDR3 region has 14 residues. The CDR3 protein is CASRGLATDNEQFF. DNA of the CDR3: TGTGCCAGCAGGGGACTAGCGACCGACAATGAGCAGTTCTTC.

This clone has a handful of counts. This chain connects TRBV28 to TRBJ2-5; 14 bases map to TRBD2. The CDR3 length is 16 residues. After removal of 8 bases from V and 1 base from J, the junction contained 6 bases not matched to a gene. CDR1 and CDR2 from the germline V gene are MDHEN and SYDVKM. The CDR3 coding sequence is TGTGCCAGCGCGCCTGGACTAGCGGGAGGCCAAGAGACCCAGTACTTC. Encoded protein: CASAPGLAGGQETQYF.

This sequence joins TRBV6-5 and TRBJ2-7; possible D gene TRBD2, 6 bases. The CDR3 has 13 residues. Trimming stripped 2 bases from V and 4 bases from J, with 9 bases between. CDR1 MNHEY and CDR2 SVGAGI come from the germline V gene. CDR3 residues: CASSYRRDYEQYF. The CDR3 DNA follows: TGTGCCAGCAGTTACCGGAGGGATTACGAGCAGTACTTC.

The V and J genes are TRBV6-1 and TRBJ2-7, with D possibly matching TRBD1 (6 bases). V was pared by 7 bases and J by 5 bases, with 15 bases between. Per germline, CDR1 MNHNS and CDR2 SASEGT. The CDR3 contains 13 residues. The CDR3 protein is CASIPARGHEQYF. The CDR3 DNA sequence: TGTGCCAGCATTCCGGCCAGGGGCCACGAGCAGTACTTC.

The CDR3, as DNA: TGTGCCAGTAGTCCGACTAGCGGGGGTCACACCCAGTACTTC. This encodes CASSPTSGGHTQYF. The chain carries TRBV19 and TRBJ2-5; TRBD2 matches at 12 bases. CDR1 is LNHDA and CDR2 is SQIVND in the germline V gene (reference sequence). Trimming cost V 5 bases and J 8 bases; bases outside gene matches: 6. This CDR3 is 14 amino acids long.

V and J are TRBV28 and TRBJ2-2; TRBD2 agrees at 11 bases. V gave up 7 bases and J gave up 6 bases; unmatched junction bases: 10. CDR1 is MDHEN, CDR2 SYDVKM, per germline. The CDR3 runs 16 residues. The CDR3 here is CASNLISGRAPGELFF. In nucleotides, the CDR3 is TGTGCCAGCAACCTTATTAGCGGGAGGGCCCCCGGGGAGCTGTTTTTT.

The J gene is TRBJ2-1, the V gene TRBV7-2, with D possibly called TRBD1 or TRBD2 (6 bases each). V was clipped by 3 bases and J by 9 bases, with 18 bases between them. Germline V gene sequence: CDR1 SGHTA, CDR2 FQGNSA. The CDR3 loop spans 15 amino acids. CDR3 sequence reads: CASSLVAGQDREQFF. In DNA, the CDR3 is TGTGCCAGCAGCTTGGTGGCGGGACAAGACCGTGAGCAGTTCTTC.

This chain joins TRBV2 and TRBJ2-3, with 9 positions matching TRBD2. V was clipped by 0 bases and J by 5 bases; unmatched bases: 6. Germline V gives CDR1 SNHLY, CDR2 FYNNEI. CDR3 length: 16 residues. In DNA, the CDR3 is TGTGCCAGCAGTGAAGCTTTAGCGGGAGTAGGAGATACGCAGTATTTT. Translating gives CASSEALAGVGDTQYF.

As regards this clone: Other DNA sequences in the same sample also yield this CDR3. This rearrangement joins TRBV10-3 to TRBJ2-1; D may be TRBD1 (6 bases). This CDR3 region has 14 residues. V was clipped by 6 bases and J by 3 bases, with 12 bases between them. Germline V gives CDR1 ENHRY, CDR2 SYGVKD. CDR3 nucleotides: TGTGCCATCAGCCGGACAGATAGCTACAATGAGCAGTTCTTC. It specifies CAISRTDSYNEQFF.

The gene calls are TRBV2 and TRBJ1-1; D is undetermined. CDR3 length equals 11 residues. Trimming took 5 bases from V and 3 from J, leaving 4 bases between them. CDR1 is SNHLY, CDR2 FYNNEI, per germline. CDR3 DNA: TGTGCCAGCAGTTCGTACACTGAAGCTTTCTTT. As protein: CASSSYTEAFF.

The rearrangement joins TRBV20-1 to TRBJ1-4; D is unclear. The length of the CDR3 is 10 residues. Germline V gene data show CDR1 as DFQATT and CDR2 as SNEGSKA (reference sequence). V was cut by 6 bases and J by 4 bases, with 3 bases left in between. CDR3: CSASNEKLFF. DNA for the CDR3: TGCAGTGCCAGTAATGAAAAACTGTTTTTT.

This chain connects TRBV6-5 to TRBJ2-7; a possible D gene is TRBD1 (6 bases). The CDR3 sequence is 16 residues long. V dropped 4 bases and J dropped 9 bases, with 25 bases sitting between them. Germline V gives CDR1 MNHEY, CDR2 SVGAGI. The CDR3 spells CASSFTSSRGRNLQYF. The CDR3 DNA reads TGTGCCAGCAGTTTCACCTCCTCCAGGGGAAGGAATCTGCAGTACTTC.